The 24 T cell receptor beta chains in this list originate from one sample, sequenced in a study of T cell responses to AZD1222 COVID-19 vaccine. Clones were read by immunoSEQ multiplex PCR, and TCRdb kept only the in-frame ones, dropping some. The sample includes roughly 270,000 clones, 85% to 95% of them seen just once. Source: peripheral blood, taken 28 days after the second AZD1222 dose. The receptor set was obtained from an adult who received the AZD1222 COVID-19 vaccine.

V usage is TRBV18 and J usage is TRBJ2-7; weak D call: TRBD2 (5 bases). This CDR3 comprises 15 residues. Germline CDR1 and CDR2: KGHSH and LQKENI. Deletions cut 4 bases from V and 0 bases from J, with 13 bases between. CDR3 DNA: TGTGCCAGCTCACAAAGACGGGGAAGCTCCTACGAGCAGTACTTC. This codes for CASSQRRGSSYEQYF.

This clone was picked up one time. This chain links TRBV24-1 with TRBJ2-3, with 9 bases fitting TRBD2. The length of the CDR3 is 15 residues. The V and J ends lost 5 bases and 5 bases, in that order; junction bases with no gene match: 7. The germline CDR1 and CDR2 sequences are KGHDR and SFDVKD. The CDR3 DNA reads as TGTGCCACCAGTGGGGCGGGAGGGCCAGGAGATACGCAGTATTTT. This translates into CATSGAGGPGDTQYF.

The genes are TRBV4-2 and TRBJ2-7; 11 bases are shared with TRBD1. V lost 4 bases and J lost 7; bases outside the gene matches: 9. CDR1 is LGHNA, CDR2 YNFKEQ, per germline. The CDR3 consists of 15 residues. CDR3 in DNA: TGTGCCAGCAGCCCCTCCGGACAGGGGGCGCGAGAGCAGTACTTC. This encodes CASSPSGQGAREQYF.

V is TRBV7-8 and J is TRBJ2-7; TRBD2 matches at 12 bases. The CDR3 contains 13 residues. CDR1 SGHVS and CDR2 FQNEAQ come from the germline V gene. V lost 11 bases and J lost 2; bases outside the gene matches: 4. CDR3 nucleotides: TGTGCCTCCCGGACTAGCGGGACCTACGAGCAGTACTTC. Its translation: CASRTSGTYEQYF.

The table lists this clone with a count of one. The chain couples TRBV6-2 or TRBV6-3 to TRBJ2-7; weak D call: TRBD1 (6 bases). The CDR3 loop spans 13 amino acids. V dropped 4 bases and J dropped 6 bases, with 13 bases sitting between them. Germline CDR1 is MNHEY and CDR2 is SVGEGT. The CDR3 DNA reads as TGTGCCAGCAGTTGGGGGCTAGAGGCCGAGCAGTACTTC. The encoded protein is CASSWGLEAEQYF.

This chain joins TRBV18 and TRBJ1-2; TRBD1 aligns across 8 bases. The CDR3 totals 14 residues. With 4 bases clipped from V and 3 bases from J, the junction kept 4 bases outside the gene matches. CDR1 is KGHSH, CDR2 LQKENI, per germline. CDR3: CASSLTGGDYGYTF. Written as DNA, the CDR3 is TGTGCCAGCTCACTTACAGGGGGGGACTATGGCTACACCTTC.

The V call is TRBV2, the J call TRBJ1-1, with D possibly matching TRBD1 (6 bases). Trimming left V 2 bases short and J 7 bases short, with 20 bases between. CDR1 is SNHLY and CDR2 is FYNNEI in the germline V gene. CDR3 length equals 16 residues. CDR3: CASSEIRRQVWVEAFF. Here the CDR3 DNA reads TGTGCCAGCAGTGAAATCCGGCGACAGGTTTGGGTTGAAGCTTTCTTT.

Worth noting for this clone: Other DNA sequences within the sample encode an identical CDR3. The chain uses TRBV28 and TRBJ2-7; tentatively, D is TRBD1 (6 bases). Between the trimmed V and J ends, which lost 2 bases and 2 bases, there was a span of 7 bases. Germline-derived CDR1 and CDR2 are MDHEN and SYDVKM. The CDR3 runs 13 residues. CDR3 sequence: CASSLQGTYEQYF. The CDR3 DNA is TGTGCCAGCAGTTTACAGGGGACCTACGAGCAGTACTTC.

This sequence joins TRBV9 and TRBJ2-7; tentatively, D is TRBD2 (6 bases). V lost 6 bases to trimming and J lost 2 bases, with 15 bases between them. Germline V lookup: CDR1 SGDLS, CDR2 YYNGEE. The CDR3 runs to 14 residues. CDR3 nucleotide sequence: TGTGCCAGCAAAAACGGGAGCTGGACCTACGAGCAGTACTTC. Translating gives CASKNGSWTYEQYF.

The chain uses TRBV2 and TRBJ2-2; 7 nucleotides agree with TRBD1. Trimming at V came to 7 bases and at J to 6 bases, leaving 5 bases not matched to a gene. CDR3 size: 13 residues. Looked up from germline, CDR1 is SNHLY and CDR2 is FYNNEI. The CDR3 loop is CASKGQGAGELFF. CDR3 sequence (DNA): TGTGCCAGCAAGGGGCAGGGGGCCGGGGAGCTGTTTTTT.

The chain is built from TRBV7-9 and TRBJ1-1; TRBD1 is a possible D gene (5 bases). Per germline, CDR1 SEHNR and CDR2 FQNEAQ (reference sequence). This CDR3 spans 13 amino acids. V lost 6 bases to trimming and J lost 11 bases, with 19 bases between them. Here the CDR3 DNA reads TGTGCCAGCAGTCTAAACTTACAGCAGGGCGCTTTCTTT. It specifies CASSLNLQQGAFF.

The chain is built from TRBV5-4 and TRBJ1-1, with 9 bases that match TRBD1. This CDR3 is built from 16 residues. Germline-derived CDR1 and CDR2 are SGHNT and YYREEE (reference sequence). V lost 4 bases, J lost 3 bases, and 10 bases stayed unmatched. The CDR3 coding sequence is TGTGCCAGCAGCCCACGGGACAGGGACCGGGACACTGAAGCTTTCTTT. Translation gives CASSPRDRDRDTEAFF.

The CDR3 bases are TGTGCCTGGAGTGTACCCAATACGCAGTATTTT. Protein sequence: CAWSVPNTQYF. J is TRBJ2-3 and V is TRBV30; no clear D. The CDR3 contains 11 residues. V lost 0 bases to trimming and J lost 7 bases, with 5 bases between them. CDR1 is GTSNPN, CDR2 SVGIG, per germline (reference sequence).

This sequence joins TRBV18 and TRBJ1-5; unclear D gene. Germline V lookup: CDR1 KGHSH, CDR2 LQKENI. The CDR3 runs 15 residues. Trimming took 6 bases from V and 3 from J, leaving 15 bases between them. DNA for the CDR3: TGTGCCAGCTCGCCAGTGTCGGGGATCAATCAGCCCCAGCATTTT. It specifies CASSPVSGINQPQHF.

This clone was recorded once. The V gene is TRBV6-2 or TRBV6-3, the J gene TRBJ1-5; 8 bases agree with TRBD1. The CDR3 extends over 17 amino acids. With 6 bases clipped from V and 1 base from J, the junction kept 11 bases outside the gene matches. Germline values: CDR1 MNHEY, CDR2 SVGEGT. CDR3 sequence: CASSPGQGRMSNQPQHF. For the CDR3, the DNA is TGTGCCAGCAGCCCAGGACAGGGTAGAATGAGCAATCAGCCCCAGCATTTT.

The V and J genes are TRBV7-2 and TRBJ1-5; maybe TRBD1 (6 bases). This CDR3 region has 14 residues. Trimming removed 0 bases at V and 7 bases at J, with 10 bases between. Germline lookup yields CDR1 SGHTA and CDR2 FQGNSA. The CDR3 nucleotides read TGTGCCAGCAGCTTAGCTAGAGGGGGACAGCCCCAGCATTTT. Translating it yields CASSLARGGQPQHF.

CDR3 bases: TGTGCCAGCTCACCGTATGCTCCGGGACTAGCTTACAATGAGCAGTTCTTC. Amino acids: CASSPYAPGLAYNEQFF. This chain joins TRBV18 and TRBJ2-1, with 9 bases that match TRBD2. Germline CDR1 KGHSH, CDR2 LQKENI. V shed 3 bases, J shed 4 bases, and the junction held 10 bases outside the gene matches. This CDR3 has 17 amino acids.

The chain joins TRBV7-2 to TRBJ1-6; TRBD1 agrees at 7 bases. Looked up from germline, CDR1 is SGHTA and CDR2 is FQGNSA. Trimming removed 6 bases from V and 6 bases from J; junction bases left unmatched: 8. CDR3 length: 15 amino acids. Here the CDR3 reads CASRGGTDRNSPLHF. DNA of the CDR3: TGTGCCAGCAGGGGTGGGACAGACCGTAATTCACCCCTCCACTTT.

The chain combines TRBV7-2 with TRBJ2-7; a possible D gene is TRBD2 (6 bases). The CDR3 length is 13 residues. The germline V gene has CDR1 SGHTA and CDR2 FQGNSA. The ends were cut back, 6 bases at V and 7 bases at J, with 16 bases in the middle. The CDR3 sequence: CASSYSGVAEQYF. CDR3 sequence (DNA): TGTGCCAGCAGTTATTCGGGGGTCGCGGAGCAGTACTTC.

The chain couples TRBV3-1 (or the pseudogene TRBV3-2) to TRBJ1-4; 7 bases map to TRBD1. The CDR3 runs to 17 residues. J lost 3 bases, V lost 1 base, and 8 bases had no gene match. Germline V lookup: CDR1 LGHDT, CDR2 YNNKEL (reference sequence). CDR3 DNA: TGTGCCAGCAGCCAAGTAACAGGGAGGGGGCCTAATGAAAAACTGTTTTTT. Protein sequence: CASSQVTGRGPNEKLFF.

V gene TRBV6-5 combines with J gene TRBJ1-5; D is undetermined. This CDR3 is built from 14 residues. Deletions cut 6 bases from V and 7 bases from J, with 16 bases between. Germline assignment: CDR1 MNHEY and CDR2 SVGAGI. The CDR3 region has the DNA TGTGCCAGCAGCCCCGGTGAGGGAGGACAGCCCCAGCATTTT. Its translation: CASSPGEGGQPQHF.

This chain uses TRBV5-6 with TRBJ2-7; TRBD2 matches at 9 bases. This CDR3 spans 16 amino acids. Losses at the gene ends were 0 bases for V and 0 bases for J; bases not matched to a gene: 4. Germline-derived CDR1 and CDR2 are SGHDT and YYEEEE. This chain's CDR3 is CASSLGLAVGSYEQYF. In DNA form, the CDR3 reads TGTGCCAGCAGCTTGGGACTAGCGGTAGGCTCCTACGAGCAGTACTTC.

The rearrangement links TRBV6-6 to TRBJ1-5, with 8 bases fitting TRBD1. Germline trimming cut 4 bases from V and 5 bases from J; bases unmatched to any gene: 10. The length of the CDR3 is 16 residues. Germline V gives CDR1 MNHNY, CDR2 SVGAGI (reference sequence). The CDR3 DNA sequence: TGTGCCAGCAGTTCCCCTCAGGGGGCGATGGATCAGCCCCAGCATTTT. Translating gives CASSSPQGAMDQPQHF.

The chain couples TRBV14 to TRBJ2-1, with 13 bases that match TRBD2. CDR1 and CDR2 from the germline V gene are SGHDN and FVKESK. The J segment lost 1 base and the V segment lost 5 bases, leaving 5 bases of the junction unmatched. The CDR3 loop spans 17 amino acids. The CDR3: CASSGLAGVGSYNEQFF. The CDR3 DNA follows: TGTGCCAGCAGCGGACTAGCGGGAGTTGGATCCTACAATGAGCAGTTCTTC.